This TCR beta chain was obtained from a study of regulatory T cells in long-lasting Graves disease listed by TCRdb under 2021. Regarding the research as a whole: Newly diagnosed Graves' disease patients had taken antithyroid drugs for less than 3 months. Peripheral blood TCR sequencing and RNA sequencing compared persistent Graves' disease patients with newly diagnosed Graves' disease patients. The study was registered as a clinical trial and conducted in China. A total of 35 or so samples underwent TCR sequencing: around 13 from persistent and roughly 20 from newly diagnosed Graves' disease patients.

This specimen's time point label, per the study, means: newly diagnosed GD, antithyroid drugs for less than 3 months. RNA was extracted from PBMCs in TRIzol for both TCR sequencing and RNA sequencing. Graves' disease was diagnosed according to American Thyroid Association guidelines. Patients for the study were recruited at an endocrinology department in Xi'an, China. From each patient, around 8.3 milliliters of peripheral blood was collected into an EDTA anticoagulant tube. Ficoll Paque Plus density gradient separation was used to isolate PBMCs, and no additional T cell sorting was done. RNA quality was checked with an Agilent 2100 Bioanalyzer and agarose gel, and concentration with a NanoDrop 2000. The sample holds many counts of this clonotype. This clone's antigen is unknown. Qualities for individual bases were not recorded, and no much larger clone is one base off. The method behind the library was multiplex PCR. The reads were generated on an Illumina HiSeq 4000. TCR beta libraries were built with iRepertoire HTBI primers and Arm-PCR amplification of CDR3 regions. Gel purification was performed on PCR products prior to sequencing. As for how the authors treated the data: A total of around 66 TRBV and some 15 TRBJ segments were identified across samples and were used for gene usage analysis of CDR3 amino acid clonotypes. COPE and FqMerger were used to merge the filtered high-quality paired reads into contigs. Contigs were aligned with BLAST to IMGT TRBV, TRBD and TRBJ reference genes, and CDR3 was defined per IMGT. Any clonotype with a frequency above 0.1% was classified as a highly expanded clone. Shannon entropy was used to measure repertoire diversity, and the Gini coefficient was used to measure V-J evenness. A clonotype found in more than one individual was treated as public. The public reads were quality trimmed at Q25 with fastp and then assembled into clones with MiXCR by TCRdb, keeping productive beta chains. Each CDR3 protein gets just one entry, which takes the most common genes and DNA from the rows behind it. The V and J calls follow TCRdb's processing rather than the paper's. For this sample there are 450,000 to 500,000 distinct CDR3 sequences; roughly 15% appear just once. 12% of the sample is taken by the ten largest.

What the research found in general, with its limitations: Patients with persistent disease shared more public clonotypes (about 2,500) than newly diagnosed patients did (more than 900). Sequencing and analysis were limited to the TCR beta chain. Peripheral blood alone was examined, since thyroid tissue, which constituted the primary lesion, could not be accessed. Lower TCR Shannon entropy and fewer highly expanded clones were observed in persistent Graves' disease patients than in newly diagnosed patients, which suggested clonal expansion. The small sample size was acknowledged by the authors as a limitation that may reduce accuracy. Preferential use of TRBV28, TRBJ1-2 and TRBJ2-5 was observed in persistent disease, whereas TRBV20-1 and TRBJ2-1 were favored in newly diagnosed disease.

Trimmed from V: 4 bases; trimmed from J: 2 bases; junction bases lacking a gene match: 4. Per the germline V gene (reference sequence), SEHNR is the CDR1 and FQNEAQ is the CDR2. The CDR3 measures 14 amino acids from cysteine to phenylalanine. Only CDR3 DNA remains: 42 bases, in frame from the first base. The same sample was also used in a study of T cells in Graves' hyperthyroidism and ophthalmopathy. Drawing on the second study: A patient counted as having stable Graves' hyperthyroidism if no progression to ophthalmopathy occurred over 18 months of follow-up. The hyperthyroidism patients were between 18 and 65 years old and newly diagnosed, with a disease duration of less than 2 months. The study excluded patients with uncontrolled infections, other autoimmune diseases, pregnancy or lactation. Diagnoses were established on the basis of clinical symptoms, serum thyroxine and TRAb, thyroid ultrasound, and orbital computed tomography. For the first round of RT-PCR on the TCR CDR3, the HTBI primer set was used together with the Qiagen OneStep RT-PCR kit. Most expanded thyroid clonotypes (frequency above 0.001) were also found in blood, which suggests that blood repertoires may mirror thyroid immune responses. A model built on a 13 V-J signature distinguished ophthalmopathy from stable hyperthyroidism, reaching around 90% sensitivity and 81% to 83% specificity in cross-validation and 80%/75% in testing. In validation, the model predicted progression to ophthalmopathy with over 60% sensitivity and approximately 74% specificity, a median of 6.5 months before onset. TCR V-J signatures able to tell the groups apart were searched for in a discovery cohort of about a hundred patients, of whom more than 40 had Graves' ophthalmopathy and 57 had stable Graves' hyperthyroidism. Prospective prediction of ophthalmopathy was tested in an independent validation cohort of approximately 19 hyperthyroidism patients and roughly 16 patients who later progressed to ophthalmopathy. The 100 discovery patients were divided at random into training and test sets in a 7:3 ratio. The study also compared thyroid tissue and blood T-cell repertoires from 6 or 7 Graves' hyperthyroidism patients. After blood sampling, hyperthyroidism patients were treated with methimazole at a starting dose of 30 mg daily, and ophthalmopathy patients were treated with high-dose intravenous methylprednisolone. Libraries were constructed in a second round of multiplex PCR, after which size selection and purification were performed. Paired-end sequencing of the libraries was performed with 100 bp reads on an Illumina HiSeq2000. SOAPnuke was used to process the raw data, with reads discarded if the reads contained adapters or uncalled bases, had a mean Phred below 15, or lacked an exact constant-primer or identifier match. High-quality paired reads were merged with COPE v1.2.5, and unique nucleotide sequences were defined as clonotypes. MiTCR v1.1 was used to align clonotypes to the IMGT TRBV, TRBD and TRBJ reference segments. Only V-J combinations with frequency above 0.0001, covering about 99% of repertoires, were analysed. A TCS score was defined as the ratio of F50 (clonal expansion) to E x V (chaos), with BLOSUM62-based TCRdist applied between CDR3 peptides within each V-J. Welch's t-statistics and random forest reduced 500 to 550 V-J features to 13, which were used in a naive Bayes classifier (R e1071). Sample size was not statistically predetermined, and investigators were not blinded to group allocation. The paper describes TCR Vbeta CDR3 sequencing of 130 to 150 peripheral blood samples, made up of some 40 ophthalmopathy patients, around 78 hyperthyroidism patients and roughly 17 progressor patients.

Source: peripheral blood mononuclear cells (PBMCs), taken at new diagnosis, from a patient treated with antithyroid drugs. The clonotype originates from a man in his forties with Graves disease. Donor details come from another sample of the same person, matched by shared clones. The chain is made from TRBV7-9 and TRBJ2-5, with 7 bases aligning to TRBD1. The nucleotide sequence reads TGTGCCAGCAGCTCCACAGGGGTTCAAGAGACCCAGTACTTC. This translates into CASSSTGVQETQYF.